This T cell receptor beta chain originates from a study of technical replicates of blood from several donors. The V gene lost 3 bases and the J gene lost 4 bases, with 21 bases spanning the gap. Germline assignment: CDR1 LNHDA and CDR2 SQIVND (reference sequence). The CDR3 is 17 residues long. TCRdb keeps only in-frame clones here, not all; method: immunoSEQ multiplex PCR. The sample consists of about 71,000 clones, just under 97% of them appearing once. The sequence was collected from a human donor in good health. The V gene is TRBV19, the J gene TRBJ1-2, with D unclear. The source material was T cells isolated from PBMCs. The CDR3 DNA reads TGTGCCAGTAGTATCTCTAGCTTCGGGGATCGGTTCTATGGCTACACCTTC. Protein: CASSISSFGDRFYGYTF.